Presented here are 2 T cell receptor beta chains from one specimen sequenced in a study of blood T cell repertoires in COVID-19. Only in-frame clones appear in the TCRdb table, and some are missing; sequencing was by immunoSEQ multiplex PCR. The profile covers some 190,000 clones, with approximately 84% appearing a single time and approximately 3% taken by the ten largest. The sample consisted of PBMCs or T cells enriched from blood (not recorded which). The source of these receptors is a woman in her thirties who had recovered from COVID-19.

A few counts support this clone. V and J are TRBV10-3 and TRBJ2-7; 8 bases match TRBD1. Germline V gives CDR1 ENHRY, CDR2 SYGVKD. V shed 3 bases and J 7 bases; nucleotides not matched to a gene: 5. The CDR3 loop spans 13 amino acids. The CDR3 loop reads CAISDLDRGEQYV. Written as DNA, the CDR3 is TGTGCCATCAGTGACTTAGACAGGGGTGAGCAGTACGTC.

The chain joins TRBV28 to TRBJ1-1, with D maybe TRBD1 (5 bases). The length of the CDR3 is 13 residues. CDR1 is MDHEN, CDR2 SYDVKM, per germline. The germline V and J ends were trimmed by 6 bases and 1 base, with 9 bases remaining between them. The CDR3 loop reads CASSQGGNTEAFF. DNA of the CDR3: TGTGCCAGCAGCCAGGGTGGGAACACTGAAGCTTTCTTT.